The 10 T cell receptor beta chains below come from one sample, sequenced in a study of T cells in Graves' hyperthyroidism and ophthalmopathy. Template material for amplifying TCR beta CDR3 regions consisted of RNA transcripts. The TCR CDR3 first-round RT-PCR relied on the HTBI primer set. TCRdb used MiXCR to reprocess the multiplex PCR reads, holding one entry per CDR3 protein. The sample consists of 600,000 to 800,000 distinct CDR3 sequences, around 40% of them appearing once. The sample comprised blood. The origin of the receptors is a woman aged 40 to 55 with Graves' hyperthyroidism.

The sample holds many counts of this clonotype. The V gene is TRBV9, the J gene TRBJ2-7; TRBD1 matches 9 bases. The V and J ends lost 3 bases and 4 bases, in that order; junction bases with no gene match: 11. Germline lookup yields CDR1 SGDLS and CDR2 YYNGEE. This CDR3 spans 16 amino acids. The CDR3 here is CASSARDRASGYEQYF. The CDR3 coding sequence is TGTGCCAGCAGCGCAAGGGACAGGGCCTCTGGGTACGAGCAGTACTTC.

For this clonotype: This may stem from a read error, because a much larger clone lies one nucleotide away. The final CDR3 position lacks the conserved phenylalanine or tryptophan, pointing to a likely read error. The CDR3 nucleotides read TGCGCCAGCAGCCAAGATGCCCATCAGCCCCAGCATTCT. As protein: CASSQDAHQPQHS. The chain is built from TRBV7-2 and TRBJ1-5; no definite D call. CDR3 size: 13 residues. CDR1 and CDR2 from the germline V gene are SGHTA and FQGNSA.

This chain links TRBV6-5 with TRBJ2-2; the match to TRBD1 covers 10 bases. The CDR3 totals 17 residues. Looked up from germline, CDR1 is MNHEY and CDR2 is SVGAGI. J lost 1 base, V lost 4 bases, and 6 bases had no gene match. The CDR3 nucleotides read TGTGCCAGCAGTTTAGATTGGACAGGGGGGAACACCGGGGAGCTGTTTTTT. It yields the protein CASSLDWTGGNTGELFF.

V is TRBV12-3 or TRBV12-4 and J is TRBJ2-3, with TRBD2 identical over 12 bases. The length of the CDR3 is 16 residues. With V trimmed by 6 bases and J by 3 bases, 7 bases remained unmatched. The DNA for the CDR3 is TGTGCCAGCAGCCGCACTAGCGGGAGGACGACAGATACGCAGTATTTT. Its translation: CASSRTSGRTTDTQYF.

This clonotype was seen ten or more times. The V and J genes are TRBV7-6 and TRBJ2-7; perhaps TRBD2 as D (6 bases). Germline V lookup: CDR1 SGHVS, CDR2 FNYEAQ. The CDR3 spans 15 residues. V was shortened by 5 bases and J by 0 bases, with 14 bases between the two germline ends. CDR3 bases: TGTGCCAGCAGCATCCATAGCGGAAGCTCCTACGAGCAGTACTTC. It specifies CASSIHSGSSYEQYF. The full variable domain, with the rest looked up from reference TRBV7-6 and TRBJ2-7, is GAGVSQSPRYKVTKRGQDVALRCDPISGHVSLYWYRQALGQGPEFLTYFNYEAQQDKSGLPNDRFSAERPEGSISTLTIQRTEQRDSAMYRCASSIHSGSSYEQYFGPGTRLTVT.

This chain joins TRBV19 and TRBJ1-4; D not resolved. Trimming took 1 base from V and 7 from J, leaving 10 bases between them. Germline V gene sequence: CDR1 LNHDA, CDR2 SQIVND (reference sequence). The CDR3 is 14 amino acids. The CDR3 protein is CASSIGNGPEKLFF. For the CDR3, the DNA is TGTGCCAGTAGTATAGGAAATGGACCTGAAAAACTGTTTTTT.

The table lists this clonotype with many counts. This sequence joins TRBV7-2 and TRBJ1-2; perhaps TRBD1 as D (5 bases). The CDR3 length is 16 residues. Germline-derived CDR1 and CDR2 are SGHTA and FQGNSA. V lost 5 bases and J lost 0, with 16 bases in between. This chain's CDR3 is CASSPTGGGSNYGYTF. Written as DNA, the CDR3 is TGTGCCAGCAGCCCAACCGGCGGGGGATCTAACTATGGCTACACCTTC.

As for this clonotype: Germline and junction disagree at one end, which may indicate a read error. The CDR3 sequence: CASSPSTGYSGNTIYF. The CDR3 DNA reads as TGTGCCAGCAGTCCCTCGACGGGATACTCTGGGAACACCATATATTTT. This rearrangement joins TRBV12-3 or TRBV12-4 to TRBJ1-3; D is uncertain. The CDR3 runs 16 residues.

The sample holds a few counts of this clonotype. The chain links TRBV12-3 or TRBV12-4 to TRBJ2-7; D perhaps matches TRBD1 (5 bases). This CDR3 region has 12 residues. V was shortened by 6 bases and J by 4 bases, with 10 bases between the two germline ends. CDR3 coding DNA: TGTGCCAGCAGCCTAAGACAGTACGAGCAGTACTTC. This sequence encodes CASSLRQYEQYF.

V usage is TRBV6-2 or TRBV6-3 and J usage is TRBJ2-7; perhaps TRBD2 as D (5 bases). This CDR3 comprises 14 residues. V was pared by 2 bases and J by 1 base, with 9 bases between. CDR1 is MNHEY, CDR2 SVGEGT, per germline. CDR3 coding DNA: TGTGCCAGCAGTTACGAGGACTCGTCCTACGAGCAGTACTTC. It specifies CASSYEDSSYEQYF.